This note documents a single TCR beta chain sequence. A junction end diverges from the germline sequence, so it may reflect a read error. The data originate from a study of shared clonotypes between healthy human individuals. Profiling relied on immunoSEQ multiplex PCR, and the TCRdb table lists in-frame clones only, not all of them. The sample records over a million clones, about 84% being singletons. This CDR3 has 14 residues. In germline, CDR1 is SGHTA, CDR2 FQGNSA. Sequencing was carried out using memory CD4+ T cells from PBMCs. Regarding subset: CD45RA-negative fraction. This TCR was sampled from a man younger than 35 in good health. Some clones in this sample may be carry-over from other donors' samples. This chain connects TRBV7-2 to TRBJ2-5, with D possibly TRBD1 on 9 matching bases. CDR3: CASSVAGQGETQYF. In nucleotides, the CDR3 is TGTGCCAGCAGCGTAGCGGGACAGGGCGAGACCCAGTACTTC.